This T cell receptor beta chain was sequenced for a study of T-cell memory formation after mild COVID-19. Study details: The study found TCR clusters largely donor specific.

General study points: The study found balanced CD4/CD8 in clones contracting day 15 to 85 and a CD4+ lean in later expanders. The pre-infection memory compartment contained some responding clones, suggesting cross-reactive memory joined.

TCRdb re-called the 5' RACE reads with MiXCR, one entry per CDR3 protein. The sample holds 150,000 to 200,000 distinct CDR3 sequences; around 15% are singletons and the top ten take around an eighth. This clonotype was seen only a few times. No antigen is known for it. V was shortened by 0 bases and J by 8 bases, with 17 bases between the two germline ends. The CDR3 totals 16 residues. The germline gives CDR1 SGHRS, CDR2 YFSETQ. The TCR was taken from an adult woman who had mild COVID-19 (a few samples of this study predate the infection). Cell type and time point are not known. Sequencing was done on a sample of PBMCs or a T cell subset sorted from them (not recorded which). The rearrangement uses TRBV5-1 and TRBJ1-4; D possibly corresponds to TRBD1 (5 bases). This CDR3 is CASSLGPTAALEKLFF. The CDR3 region has the DNA TGCGCCAGCAGCTTGGGCCCGACAGCCGCCCTAGAAAAACTGTTTTTT.